The present T cell receptor beta chain was sequenced within a study of shared clonotypes between healthy human individuals (dated by TCRdb to about 2020). Notes on the research overall: The cohort comprised a couple of women and a few men aged 18 to 49 years. For each donor, CD4 naive and CD4 memory were each run on three plates, CD8 naive on two plates, and CD8 memory on one plate. To estimate repertoire size and how much clonotypes are shared between individuals, the study performed deep sequencing of blood TCR repertoires from about five healthy adults. Different laboratories and diverse techniques were used to prepare libraries and sequence TCR repertoires, to increase sequencing depth and limit assay-specific biases. Between about 0.94 and 8.9 billion PBMCs per donor were obtained by leukapheresis.

The donors were healthy, HIV-negative adults who had no recently reported acute infections or vaccinations. Every donor was a Caucasian adult residing in Nashville, Tennessee, USA. CD4+ T cells were enriched by magnetic negative selection, after which naive cells were positively selected on CD45RA and the negative fraction was taken as the memory subset. Blood was obtained by leukapheresis, after which PBMCs were separated by Ficoll-Histopaque density gradient centrifugation and cryopreserved in liquid nitrogen vapor phase. Analytical flow cytometry was used to check the purity and quantity of every magnetically sorted T cell population. Genomic DNA was isolated from each sorted fraction and quantified by UV absorbance on a Nanodrop 2000c. TCR CDR3 regions were amplified from genomic DNA by multiplex PCR using the deep immunoSEQ assay. For each cell subset, the extracted genomic DNA was distributed evenly across all wells of several immunoSEQ 96-well plates, and each plate served as one replicate. For sorted subsets, 200 to 250 ng genomic DNA, equal to 30,000 or so T cell genomes, was loaded into each replicate PCR. The purified libraries were quantified using a Qubit 3.0 fluorometer, sized with a Bioanalyzer 2100, and then quantified again using the KAPA Library Quantification kit. Each immunoSEQ 96-well plate was sequenced on its own single-read 150-cycle Illumina NextSeq 550 flow cell. Turning to the authors' computational methods: Because the immunoSEQ output included only junctional sequences and no quality scores, the filtering could not be the same as the filtering used for full-length reads. Sequences were annotated with PyIR, a Python wrapper for IgBLAST v1.9, and V/J genes and CDR3 were assigned using IMGT germline references. Any read was removed if the V/J assignment was weak (E-value above 1e-6), the CDR3 was missing, or the read contained stop codons, out-of-frame junctions, or ambiguous translated residues. V3J clonotypes were defined as sequences sharing an identical inferred V gene, J gene, and CDR3 amino acid sequence. Percentage overlap between repertoires was calculated by dividing the number of shared unique clonotypes by the size of the smaller repertoire. Richness of each repertoire was evaluated using RTK rarefaction, the Chao1 estimator, and Recon v2.1 estimates of unobserved clonotypes. Generation probabilities for all TCRbeta clonotypes obtained by the gDNA method from several donors were computed using OLGA. Imported from immuneACCESS, the table was reduced by TCRdb to in-frame sequences with V and J called. These copies leave out some clones; in studies compared against another copy, an unresolved V gene accounts for under half, and the cause of the remainder is not known. D and trimming come from the DNA, and the V and J calls and clone size come from that table. The sample profile shows some 1.4 million clones; roughly 96% of them were found once. 0.95% to 1.5% of the sample rests with the top ten.

CDR1 and CDR2 are read off the germline V gene (reference sequence) as MNHNY and SVGAGI. V is reduced by 0 bases and J by 1 base, leaving a spacing of 9 bases between them. From cysteine to phenylalanine, the CDR3 is 16 amino acids long. Here the CDR3 DNA is all that survives: 48 bases in frame from base 1. A note on this clone: Its antigen target is currently unknown. No quality values exist for individual bases; no much larger clone is one base distant.

The investigation overall reported the following: Pairwise subsampling indicated that sequencing depth was expected to affect the degree of clonotype sharing among donors. Sharing across four donors was observed for approximately 5% of naive CD4, 3% to 3.5% of naive CD8, roughly 2.4% of memory CD4, and around 0.4% of memory CD8 clonotypes. Even with the large sequencing depth, rarefaction of the sorted-subset datasets indicated that sequencing was incomplete. Because the study included a small number of donors, the genetic and exposure-history diversity represented was limited. Compared with non-shared clonotypes, clonotypes shared by all four sorted-subset donors had higher generation probabilities. Sampling was restricted to blood, and TCR repertoires in tissue are likely to differ from TCR repertoires in blood. Estimated clonotype richness was generally larger for naive than for memory subsets.

This TCR derives from a man in his thirties or forties in good health. Recombination linked TRBV6-6 to TRBJ1-4, and perhaps TRBD1 as D gene, on 5 matching bases. Sequenced material: naive CD4+ T cells sorted from blood. The cell subset or site label here, explained by the study, means: CD45RA+ positively selected. In nucleotide form, the sequence is TGTGCCAGCAGTTACTCGCTTAGGGGAACTAATGAAAAACTGTTTTTT. Translated, it gives CASSYSLRGTNEKLFF.